The sequence of this TCR beta chain was determined in a study of blood T cell repertoires in COVID-19. Repertoires were generated with immunoSEQ multiplex PCR, while TCRdb's copy carries only in-frame clones and drops some. Of about 63,000 clones in the sample, roughly four fifths are singletons; the top ten hold 12%. With 2 bases removed from V and 3 bases from J, the gap between germline ends came to 5 bases. Germline V gene lookup returns CDR1 GTSNPN and CDR2 SVGIG (reference sequence). The CDR3 runs 12 residues. Only one count was recorded for this clone. The genes are TRBV30 and TRBJ2-1; unclear D gene. Sequencing was performed on peripheral blood. This clonotype originated in a human donor in a cohort sampled during active COVID-19. The CDR3 sequence: CAWSPHYNEQFF. CDR3 coding DNA: TGTGCCTGGAGTCCCCACTACAATGAGCAGTTCTTC.